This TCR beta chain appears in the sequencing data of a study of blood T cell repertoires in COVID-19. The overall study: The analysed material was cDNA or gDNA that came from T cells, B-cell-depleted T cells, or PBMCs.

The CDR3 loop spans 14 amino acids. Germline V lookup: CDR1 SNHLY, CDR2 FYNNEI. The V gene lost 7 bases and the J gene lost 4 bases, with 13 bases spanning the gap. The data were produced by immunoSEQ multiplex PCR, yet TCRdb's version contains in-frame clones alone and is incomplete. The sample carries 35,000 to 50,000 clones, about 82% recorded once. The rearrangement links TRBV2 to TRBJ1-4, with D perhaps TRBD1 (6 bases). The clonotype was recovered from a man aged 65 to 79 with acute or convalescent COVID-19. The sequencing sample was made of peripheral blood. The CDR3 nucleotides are TGTGCCAGCACCTTGACAGGCTTTAATGAAAAACTGTTTTTT. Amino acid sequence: CASTLTGFNEKLFF.